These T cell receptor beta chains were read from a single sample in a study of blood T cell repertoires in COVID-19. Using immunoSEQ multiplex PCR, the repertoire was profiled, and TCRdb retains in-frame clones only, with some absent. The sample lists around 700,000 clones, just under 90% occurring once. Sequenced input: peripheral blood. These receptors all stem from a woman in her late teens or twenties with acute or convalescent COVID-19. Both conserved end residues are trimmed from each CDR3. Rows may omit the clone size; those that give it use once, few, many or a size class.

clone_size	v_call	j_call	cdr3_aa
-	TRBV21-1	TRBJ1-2	ASSKRERLGYT
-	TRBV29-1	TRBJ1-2	SVEDLQRKYGYT
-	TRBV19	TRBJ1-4	ASSIAGTQNEKLF
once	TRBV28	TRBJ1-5	ASRQGYSNQPQH
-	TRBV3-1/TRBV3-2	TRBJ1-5	ASSPTGGNQPQH
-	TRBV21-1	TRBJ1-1	ASSKEGLGRAF
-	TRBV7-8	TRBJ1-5	ASSPRQVGSNQPQH
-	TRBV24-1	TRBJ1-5	ATSDSGRRGGEPQH
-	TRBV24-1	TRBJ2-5	ATSDSGQGKETQY
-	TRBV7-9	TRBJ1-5	ASSSDEVSNQPQH
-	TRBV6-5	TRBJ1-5	ASSPRTGSNQPQH
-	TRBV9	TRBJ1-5	ASSPGGTANQPQH
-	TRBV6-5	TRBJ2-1	ASTPSGGIEQF
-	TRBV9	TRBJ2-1	ASSVDGGGKDEQF
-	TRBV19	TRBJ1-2	ASSIGGGSYYGYT
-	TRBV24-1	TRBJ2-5	ATSGIRRADRQETQY
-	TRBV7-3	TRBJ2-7	ASSPAGLDEQY
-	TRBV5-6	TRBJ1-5	ASSFGTGFQPQH
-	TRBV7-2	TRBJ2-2	ASSPPGTGNTGELF
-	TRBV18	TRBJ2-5	ASSPGTGYQETQY
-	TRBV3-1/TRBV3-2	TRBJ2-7	ASSQNGDREGEQY
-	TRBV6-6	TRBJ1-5	ASSGGQGHQPQH
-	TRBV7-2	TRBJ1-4	ASSMTGVGEKLF
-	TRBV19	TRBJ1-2	ASEGRTNYGYT
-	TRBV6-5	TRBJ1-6	ASSYRGQGLNSPLH
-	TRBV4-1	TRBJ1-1	ASSQYDRVFEAF
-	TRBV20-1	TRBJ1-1	SATGSTEAF